The 5 T cell receptor beta chains in this list originate from one sample, sequenced in a study of brain T cells in children with intractable seizures (TCRdb year 2021). The sample's time point label is to be understood as: resected brain tissue, or blood drawn just prior to surgery. Library creation used the immunoSEQ multiplex PCR assay. TCRdb stores this immuneACCESS table with in-frame sequences only. Part of the clones is absent; in the studies checked, under half of the shortfall reflects unresolved V genes, and no reason is known for the rest. Across this sample there are roughly 120,000 clones, with roughly 94% seen only once. The top ten clonotypes cover about 3.8% of the sample. Material: peripheral blood, obtained at surgery. These receptors originate from a boy under two years old with hemimegalencephaly and intractable seizures.

Concerning this clone itself: A junction end diverges from the germline sequence, so it may reflect a read error. The chain recombines TRBV3-1 (or the pseudogene TRBV3-2) with TRBJ2-7; 11 bases line up with TRBD2. The V gene's germline CDR1 is LGHDT and CDR2 YNNKEL (reference sequence). The CDR3 sequence is 14 residues long. For the CDR3, the DNA is TGTGCCAGCAGCCAGGGGCTAGCGGGAGGAAAAGGGGACTTC. It is translated as CASSQGLAGGKGDF.

The gene calls are TRBV6-1 and TRBJ2-2; weak D call: TRBD2 (5 bases). The CDR3 consists of 15 residues. The germline V gene encodes CDR1 MNHNS and CDR2 SASEGT. Deletions cut 3 bases from V and 0 bases from J, with 8 bases between. CDR3 DNA: TGTGCCAGCAGTGAGGGGAGAACGAACACCGGGGAGCTGTTTTTT. Translated: CASSEGRTNTGELFF.

This chain connects TRBV18 to TRBJ2-3; D is uncertain. Trimming stripped 6 bases from V and 3 bases from J, with 10 bases between. CDR1 is KGHSH and CDR2 is LQKENI in the germline V gene. The CDR3 totals 13 residues. This CDR3 reads CASSTRLTDTQYF. CDR3 DNA sequence: TGTGCCAGCTCGACGAGGTTGACAGATACGCAGTATTTT.

The rearrangement joins TRBV7-9 to TRBJ1-3; possibly TRBD1 for D (6 bases). The CDR3 has 14 amino acids. Deletions cut 2 bases from V and 6 bases from J, with 11 bases between. Per germline, CDR1 SEHNR and CDR2 FQNEAQ (reference sequence). For the CDR3, the DNA is TGTGCCAGCAGCTTATTTGGGGGCGTAAACACCATATATTTT. Translated: CASSLFGGVNTIYF. Using reference TRBV7-9 and TRBJ1-3 for the parts outside the CDR3, the full variable domain is DTGVSQNPRHKITKRGQNVTFRCDPISEHNRLYWYRQTLGQGPEFLTYFQNEAQLEKSRLLSDRFSAERPKGSFSTLEIQRTEQGDSAMYLCASSLFGGVNTIYFGEGSWLTVV.

The J gene is TRBJ1-1, the V gene TRBV7-2, with D tentatively TRBD1 (5 bases). V lost 5 bases and J 5 bases, leaving 12 bases between the germline ends. Per germline, CDR1 SGHTA and CDR2 FQGNSA. The length of the CDR3 is 13 residues. The CDR3 DNA follows: TGTGCCAGCAGCCTCGACAGTTCGACTGAAGCTTTCTTT. It specifies CASSLDSSTEAFF.